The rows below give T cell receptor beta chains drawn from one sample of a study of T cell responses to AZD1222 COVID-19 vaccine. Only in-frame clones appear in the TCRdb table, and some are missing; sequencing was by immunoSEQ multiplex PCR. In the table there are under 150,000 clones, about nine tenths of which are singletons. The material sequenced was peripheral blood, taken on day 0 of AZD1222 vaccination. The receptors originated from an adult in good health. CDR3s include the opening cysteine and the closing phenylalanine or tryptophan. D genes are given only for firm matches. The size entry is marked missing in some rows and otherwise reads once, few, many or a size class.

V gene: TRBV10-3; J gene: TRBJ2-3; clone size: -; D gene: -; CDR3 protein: CAISESFRGASDTQYF; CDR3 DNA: TGTGCCATCAGTGAATCTTTCAGGGGCGCATCTGATACGCAGTATTTT
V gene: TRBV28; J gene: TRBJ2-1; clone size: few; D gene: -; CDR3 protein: CASSLTWRSGRNNEQFF; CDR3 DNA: TGTGCCAGCAGTTTAACGTGGAGGAGCGGGCGAAACAATGAGCAGTTCTTC
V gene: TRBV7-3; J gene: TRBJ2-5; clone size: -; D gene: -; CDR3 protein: CASSLNPGGETQYF; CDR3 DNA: TGTGCCAGCAGCTTAAACCCGGGCGGGGAGACCCAGTACTTC
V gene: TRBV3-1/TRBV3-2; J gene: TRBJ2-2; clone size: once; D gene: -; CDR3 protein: CASSQVLNTGELFF; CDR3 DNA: TGTGCCAGCAGCCAAGTCCTCAACACCGGGGAGCTGTTTTTT
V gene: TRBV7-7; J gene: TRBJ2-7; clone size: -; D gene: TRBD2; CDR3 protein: CASSLGTSGTLTSQYF; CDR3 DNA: TGTGCTAGCAGCTTAGGGACTAGCGGGACGCTTACGAGCCAGTACTTC
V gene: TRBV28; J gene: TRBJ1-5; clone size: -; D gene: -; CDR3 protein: CASSLPLLYSNQPQHF; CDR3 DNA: TGTGCCAGCAGTTTACCACTTCTCTATAGCAATCAGCCCCAGCATTTT
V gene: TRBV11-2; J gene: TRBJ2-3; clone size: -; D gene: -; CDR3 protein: CASSPLALSTDTQYF; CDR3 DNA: TGTGCCAGCAGCCCGCTAGCACTCAGCACAGATACGCAGTATTTT
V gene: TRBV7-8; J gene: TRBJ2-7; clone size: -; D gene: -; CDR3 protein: CASSLVSIGDASRIEQYF; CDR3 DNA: TGTGCCAGCAGCTTAGTCAGTATAGGGGATGCTAGCCGCATCGAGCAGTACTTC
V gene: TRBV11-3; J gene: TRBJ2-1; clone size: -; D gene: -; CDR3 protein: CASSLSGQNEQFF; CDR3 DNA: TGTGCCAGCAGCTTATCCGGCCAGAATGAGCAGTTCTTC
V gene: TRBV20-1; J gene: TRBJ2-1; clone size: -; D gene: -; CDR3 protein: CSASNNLGEQFF; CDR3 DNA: TGCAGTGCTAGTAATAATTTGGGTGAGCAGTTCTTC
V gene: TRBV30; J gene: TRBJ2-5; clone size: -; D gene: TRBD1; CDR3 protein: CAWNLPGGQQETQYF; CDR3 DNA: TGTGCCTGGAACCTCCCAGGGGGACAGCAAGAGACCCAGTACTTC
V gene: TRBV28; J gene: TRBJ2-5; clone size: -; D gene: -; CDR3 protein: CASSDIRVLETQYF; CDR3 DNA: TGTGCCAGCAGTGATATCAGGGTTTTGGAGACCCAGTACTTC
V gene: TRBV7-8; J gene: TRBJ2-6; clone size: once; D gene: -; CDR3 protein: CASIKGASGANVLTF; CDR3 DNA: TGTGCCAGCATCAAAGGCGCCTCTGGGGCCAACGTCCTGACTTTC
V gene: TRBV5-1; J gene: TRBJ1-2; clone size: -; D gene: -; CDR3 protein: CASSPEGGNGYTF; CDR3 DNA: TGCGCCAGCAGCCCAGAAGGGGGGAATGGCTACACCTTC
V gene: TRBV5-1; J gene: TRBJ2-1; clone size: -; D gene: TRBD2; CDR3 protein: CASSPWTSGLNEQFF; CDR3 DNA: TGCGCCAGCAGCCCGTGGACTAGCGGGTTGAATGAGCAGTTCTTC
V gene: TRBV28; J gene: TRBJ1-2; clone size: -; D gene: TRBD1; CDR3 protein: CASSRLGTGGYGYTF; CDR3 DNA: TGTGCCAGCAGTCGTCTCGGGACAGGGGGCTATGGCTACACCTTC
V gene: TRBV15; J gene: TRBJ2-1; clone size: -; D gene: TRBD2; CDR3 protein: CATGSQRDYNEQFF; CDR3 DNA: TGTGCCACCGGATCACAGCGGGATTACAATGAGCAGTTCTTC
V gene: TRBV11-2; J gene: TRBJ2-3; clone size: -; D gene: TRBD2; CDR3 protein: CASSLGGTRETQYF; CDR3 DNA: TGTGCCAGCAGCTTAGGTGGGACTAGGGAGACGCAGTATTTT
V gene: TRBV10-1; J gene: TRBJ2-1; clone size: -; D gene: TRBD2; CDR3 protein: CASSEYIPTSGRAWSYNEQFF; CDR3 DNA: TGCGCCAGCAGTGAGTACATACCGACTAGCGGGAGGGCCTGGTCCTACAATGAGCAGTTCTTC
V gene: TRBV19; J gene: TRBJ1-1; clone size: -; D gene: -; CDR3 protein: CASSEGGPEAFF; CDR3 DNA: TGTGCCAGTAGTGAGGGGGGGCCTGAAGCTTTCTTT
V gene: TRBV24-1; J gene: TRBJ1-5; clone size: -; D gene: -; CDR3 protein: CATSDSNQPQHF; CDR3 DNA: TGTGCCACCAGTGATTCTAATCAGCCCCAGCATTTT
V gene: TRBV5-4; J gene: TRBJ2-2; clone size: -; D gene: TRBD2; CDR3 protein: CASSLDLAVNTGELFF; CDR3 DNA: TGTGCCAGCAGCTTGGACCTAGCGGTGAACACCGGGGAGCTGTTTTTT
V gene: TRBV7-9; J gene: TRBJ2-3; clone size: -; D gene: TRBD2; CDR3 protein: CASSLSRGTSGPTDTQYF; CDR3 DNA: TGTGCCAGCAGCTTATCAAGAGGGACTAGCGGACCCACAGATACGCAGTATTTT
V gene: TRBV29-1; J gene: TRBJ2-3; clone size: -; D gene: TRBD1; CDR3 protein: CSASPGQPTDTQYF; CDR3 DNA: TGCAGCGCCTCGCCGGGACAGCCTACAGATACGCAGTATTTT
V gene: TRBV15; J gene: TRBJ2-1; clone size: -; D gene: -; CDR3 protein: CATKGPSAYNEQFF; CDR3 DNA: TGTGCCACCAAAGGACCTTCAGCCTACAATGAGCAGTTCTTC
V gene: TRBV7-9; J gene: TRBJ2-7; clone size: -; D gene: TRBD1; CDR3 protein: CASSSRQGSSYEQYF; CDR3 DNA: TGTGCCAGCAGCTCGAGACAGGGGTCCTCCTACGAGCAGTACTTC
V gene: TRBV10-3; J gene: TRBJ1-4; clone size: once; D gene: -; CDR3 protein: CAISEPRGGGKLFF; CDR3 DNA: TGTGCCATCAGTGAACCCAGAGGGGGGGGAAAACTGTTTTTT
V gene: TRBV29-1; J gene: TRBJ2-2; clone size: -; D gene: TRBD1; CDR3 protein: CSVSGGTNTGELFF; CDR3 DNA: TGCAGCGTCTCAGGGGGTACGAACACCGGGGAGCTGTTTTTT
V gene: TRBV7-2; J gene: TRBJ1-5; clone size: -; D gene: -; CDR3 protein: CASSFPGELRPQHF; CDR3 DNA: TGTGCCAGCAGCTTTCCCGGGGAGCTGAGGCCCCAGCATTTT
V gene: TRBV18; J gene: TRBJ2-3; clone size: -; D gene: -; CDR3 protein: CASSDSTGDTQYF; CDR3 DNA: TGTGCCAGCTCGGACAGTACGGGAGATACGCAGTATTTT
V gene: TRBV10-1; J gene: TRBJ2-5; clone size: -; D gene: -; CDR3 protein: CASSGGPPGTQYF; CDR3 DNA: TGCGCCAGCAGTGGCGGACCCCCTGGAACCCAGTACTTC
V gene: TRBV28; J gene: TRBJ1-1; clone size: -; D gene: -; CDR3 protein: CASSFSVVGGATF; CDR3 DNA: TGTGCCAGCAGTTTCTCGGTAGTGGGGGGCGCCACGTTT
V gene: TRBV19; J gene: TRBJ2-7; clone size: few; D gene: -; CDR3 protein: CASSIVWGAYEQYF; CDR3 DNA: TGTGCCAGTAGTATAGTCTGGGGAGCCTACGAGCAGTACTTC
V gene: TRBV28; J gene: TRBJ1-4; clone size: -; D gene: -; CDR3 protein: CASSLYRVPNEKLFF; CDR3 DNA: TGTGCCAGCAGTTTATACCGGGTCCCTAATGAAAAACTGTTTTTT
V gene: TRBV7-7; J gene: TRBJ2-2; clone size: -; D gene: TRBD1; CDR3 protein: CASSLGTGDRTGELFF; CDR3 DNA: TGTGCCAGCAGCTTAGGGACAGGGGACCGGACCGGGGAGCTGTTTTTT
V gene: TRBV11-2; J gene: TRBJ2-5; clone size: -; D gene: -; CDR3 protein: CASSLDLVSARETQYF; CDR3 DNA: TGTGCCAGCAGCTTAGATTTGGTATCCGCCCGGGAGACCCAGTACTTC
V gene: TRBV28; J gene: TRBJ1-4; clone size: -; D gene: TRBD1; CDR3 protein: CASIRDRRSTNEKLFF; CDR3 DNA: TGTGCCAGCATTCGGGACAGGAGATCAACTAATGAAAAACTGTTTTTT
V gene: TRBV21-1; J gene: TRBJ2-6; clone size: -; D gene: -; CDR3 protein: CASSGGSGSPGANVLTF; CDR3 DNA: TGTGCCAGCAGCGGCGGTAGCGGGAGCCCTGGGGCCAACGTCCTGACTTTC
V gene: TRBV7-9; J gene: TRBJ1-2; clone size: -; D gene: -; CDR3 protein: CASSSGVEANYGYTF; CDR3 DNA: TGTGCCAGCAGCTCCGGAGTGGAAGCTAACTATGGCTACACCTTC
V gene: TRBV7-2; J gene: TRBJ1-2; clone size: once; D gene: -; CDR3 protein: CASSLGQLLGYTF; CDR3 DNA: TGTGCCAGCAGCTTAGGGCAGCTCCTCGGCTACACCTTC
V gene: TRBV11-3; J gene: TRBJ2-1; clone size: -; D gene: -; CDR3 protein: CASSPTARRGDEQFF; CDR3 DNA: TGTGCCAGCAGCCCAACGGCGAGGAGGGGCGATGAGCAGTTCTTC
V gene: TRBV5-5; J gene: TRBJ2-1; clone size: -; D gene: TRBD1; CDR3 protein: CASSLVGRGLEQFF; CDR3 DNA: TGTGCCAGCAGCTTGGTCGGCAGGGGGCTTGAGCAGTTCTTC
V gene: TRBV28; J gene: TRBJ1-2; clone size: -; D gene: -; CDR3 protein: CASRESGTANYGYTF; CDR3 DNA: TGTGCCAGCAGAGAGTCAGGGACGGCTAACTATGGCTACACCTTC
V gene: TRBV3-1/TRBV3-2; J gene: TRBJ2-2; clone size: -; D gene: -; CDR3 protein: CASSQVLDTGELFF; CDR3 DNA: TGTGCCAGCAGCCAAGTCCTGGACACCGGGGAGCTGTTTTTT
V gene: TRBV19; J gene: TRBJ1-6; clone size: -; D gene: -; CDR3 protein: CASSLRQADNSPLHF; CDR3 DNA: TGTGCCAGTAGTCTCCGACAGGCGGATAATTCACCCCTCCACTTT
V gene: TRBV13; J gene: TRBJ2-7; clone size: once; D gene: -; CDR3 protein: CASSLVGGGYEQYF; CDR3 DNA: TGTGCCAGCAGCTTAGTTGGAGGGGGCTACGAGCAGTACTTC
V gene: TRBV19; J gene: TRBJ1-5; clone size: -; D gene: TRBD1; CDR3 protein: CASSRRTGGMLQPQHF; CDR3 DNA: TGTGCCAGTAGTAGAAGGACAGGGGGCATGCTGCAGCCCCAGCATTTT
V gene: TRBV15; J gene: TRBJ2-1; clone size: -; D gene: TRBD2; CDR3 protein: CATSAGTSGDNEQFF; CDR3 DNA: TGTGCCACCAGCGCCGGGACTAGCGGGGACAATGAGCAGTTCTTC
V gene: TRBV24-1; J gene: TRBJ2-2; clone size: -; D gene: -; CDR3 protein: CATSLGGQPNTGELFF; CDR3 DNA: TGTGCCACCAGTCTCGGGGGACAACCTAACACCGGGGAGCTGTTTTTT
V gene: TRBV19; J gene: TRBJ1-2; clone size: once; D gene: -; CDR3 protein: CASSILGGGENYGYTF; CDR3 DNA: TGTGCCAGTAGTATACTCGGCGGGGGGGAGAACTATGGCTACACCTTC
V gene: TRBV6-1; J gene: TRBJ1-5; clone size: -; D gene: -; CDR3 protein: CASSDSQAYSNQPQHF; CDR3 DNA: TGTGCCAGCAGTGATTCACAGGCCTATAGCAATCAGCCCCAGCATTTT
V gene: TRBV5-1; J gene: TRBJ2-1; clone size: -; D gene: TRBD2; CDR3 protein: CASSLALAGDGEQFF; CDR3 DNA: TGCGCCAGCAGCTTGGCGCTAGCGGGAGATGGTGAGCAGTTCTTC
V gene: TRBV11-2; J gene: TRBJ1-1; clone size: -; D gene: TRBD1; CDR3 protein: CASSSTDRANTEAFF; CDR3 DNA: TGTGCCAGCAGCTCAACCGACAGGGCGAACACTGAAGCTTTCTTT
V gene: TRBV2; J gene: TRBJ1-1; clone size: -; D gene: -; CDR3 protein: CASSRSKETEAFF; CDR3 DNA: TGTGCCAGCAGTCGGTCTAAGGAGACTGAAGCTTTCTTT
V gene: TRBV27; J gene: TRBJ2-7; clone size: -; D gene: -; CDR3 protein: CASSPTALTYEQYF; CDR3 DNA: TGTGCCAGCAGTCCCACCGCGCTAACCTACGAGCAGTACTTC
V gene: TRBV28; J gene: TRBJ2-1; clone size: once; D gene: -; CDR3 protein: CASSFGAYNEQFF; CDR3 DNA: TGTGCCAGCAGTTTTGGGGCCTACAATGAGCAGTTCTTC
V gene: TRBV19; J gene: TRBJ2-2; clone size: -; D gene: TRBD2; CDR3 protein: CASSILAGTGELFF; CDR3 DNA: TGTGCCAGTAGTATACTAGCGGGAACTGGGGAGCTGTTTTTT
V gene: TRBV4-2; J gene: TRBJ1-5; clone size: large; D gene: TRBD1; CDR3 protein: CASSQDGETGVRPQHF; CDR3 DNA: TGTGCCAGCAGCCAAGATGGTGAGACAGGGGTCCGGCCCCAGCATTTT